This T cell receptor (beta chain) was captured in a study of T cells in Graves' hyperthyroidism and ophthalmopathy. Study conclusions and caveats: The model foresaw ophthalmopathy a median roughly 6.5 months prior to onset.

This clonotype showed up just once. Its antigen is not identified. Amplification yielded TCR beta CDR3 regions, with RNA transcripts as the source. An initial round of RT-PCR targeting the TCR CDR3 relied on the HTBI primer set. TCRdb re-derived calls from the multiplex PCR reads in MiXCR, one entry per CDR3 protein. The data contain a few hundred thousand distinct CDR3 sequences, around 20% of them singletons. The study defined stable Graves' hyperthyroidism as no ophthalmopathy progression within 18 months. Hyperthyroidism patients were newly diagnosed, had disease duration under 2 months, and were aged 18 to 65 years. Diagnostic assessment was based on clinical symptoms, serum thyroxine and TRAb, thyroid ultrasound and orbital computed tomography. This TCR derives from a man younger than 35 with Graves' hyperthyroidism. Sequences were obtained from blood.

CDR3 bases: TGCGCCAGCAGCCAAGAGGGCGGGAGCTCCTACGAGCAGTACTTC. Protein product: CASSQEGGSSYEQYF. J is TRBJ2-7 and V is TRBV4-1; 7 nucleotides line up with TRBD2. This CDR3 has 15 residues. Unmatched junction bases numbered 2, after V lost 0 bases and J lost 0 bases. Germline assignment: CDR1 MGHRA and CDR2 YSYEKL.